One sample yielded the 2 T cell receptor beta chains listed below, sequenced in a study of response to subunit inactivated influenza vaccine. TCRdb called the RT-PCR reads again in MiXCR, with one record for every CDR3 protein. The table records about 650,000 distinct CDR3 sequences, less than 20% of them present only once. The sequencing here drew on PBMCs from blood, taken 11 to 12 days after vaccination. These receptors came from a man aged 50 to 60 who received an inactivated influenza vaccine.

The V call is TRBV6-5, the J call TRBJ1-5, with D perhaps matching TRBD1 (6 bases). This CDR3 has 18 amino acids. Trimming took off 0 bases at V and 0 bases at J, with 15 bases between the two ends. CDR1 MNHEY and CDR2 SVGAGI come from the germline V gene. The DNA of the CDR3 is TGTGCCAGCAGTTACTCCTCACCCGGGACATCTAGCAATCAGCCCCAGCATTTT. It yields the protein CASSYSSPGTSSNQPQHF.

J is TRBJ2-4 and V is TRBV28, with a weak D call TRBD2 (5 bases). Germline-derived CDR1 and CDR2 are MDHEN and SYDVKM. This CDR3 contains 17 residues. Deletions cut 6 bases from V and 2 bases from J, with 20 bases between. DNA for the CDR3: TGTGCCAGCAGCCCCCCCCCGCCCGGGAACCCCAAAAACATTCAGTACTTC. Protein: CASSPPPPGNPKNIQYF.